One T cell receptor beta chain is described in this entry. Its specificity is unknown. This entry belongs to a study of radiotherapy plus CTLA-4 blockade in lung cancer. Study summary: 15% to 20% of patients responded objectively, and roughly 31% achieved disease control. Points from the study as a whole: Blood saw expansion of tumor-derived TCR clones after radiotherapy plus ipilimumab.

Here immunoSEQ multiplex PCR was the method, and the copy in TCRdb shows in-frame clones only, minus some. The data hold about 100,000 clones, with 80% to 90% observed a single time. This CDR3 contains 12 residues. Germline V lookup: CDR1 SGDLS, CDR2 YYNGEE. Trimming stripped 3 bases from V and 5 bases from J, with 7 bases between. This chain uses TRBV9 with TRBJ2-3; no clear D. This TCR was recovered from a human donor with non-small cell lung cancer who had stable disease on radiotherapy plus ipilimumab. Material: peripheral blood, obtained from a patient treated with radiotherapy plus ipilimumab. The CDR3 DNA reads TGTGCCAGCAGCGCCATACTAGATACGCAGTATTTT. This codes for CASSAILDTQYF.